The 14 T cell receptor beta chains given below trace back to one sample, sequenced in a study of post-analysis software for immune sequencing data. Study findings and constraints: Among a handful of TRBV segments more frequent in patients than controls were TRBV5-6, TRBV5-1 and TRBV20-1.

Incorporated into the TCR beta cDNA libraries were unique molecular identifiers, which served to reduce PCR and sequencing biases. MiXCR was run by TCRdb on the PCR reads, yielding one entry per CDR3 protein. Among a few hundred thousand distinct CDR3 sequences, less than 40% were seen once, and the ten largest hold more than 4%. These receptors' targets are unknown. The sequenced sample was blood. These receptors all stem from a girl aged 5-17 years with multiple sclerosis.

Of note for this clonotype: Relative to the germline gene, one junction end is altered; a read error may explain this. The chain is built from TRBV7-2 and TRBJ2-1, with 11 bases lining up with TRBD2. The CDR3 runs to 15 residues. Germline assignment: CDR1 SGHTA and CDR2 FQGNSA. CDR3 region: CASSLLAGGYNERFF. In nucleotides, the CDR3 is TGTGCCAGCAGCTTACTAGCGGGAGGCTACAATGAGCGGTTCTTC.

The rearrangement links TRBV20-1 to TRBJ2-7, with D perhaps matching TRBD2 (5 bases). Germline V CDR1 and CDR2: DFQATT, SNEGSKA (reference sequence). V lost 1 base and J lost 4, with 11 bases in between. This CDR3 comprises 13 residues. The CDR3 nucleotides are TGCAGTGCTAGAGGGCCGGGGTCTTACGAGCAGTACTTC. This translates into CSARGPGSYEQYF.

Note on this clonotype: A read error may be the cause here, since a much bigger clone is one base away. The chain couples TRBV20-1 to TRBJ1-5; TRBD1 might be the D (6 bases). Germline assignment: CDR1 DFQATT and CDR2 SNEGSKA (reference sequence). With 3 bases removed from V and 6 bases from J, the gap between germline ends came to 12 bases. The CDR3 runs to 13 residues. The CDR3 loop is CSASRTDCQPQHF. In DNA form, the CDR3 reads TGCAGTGCTAGCCGGACAGACTGTCAGCCCCAGCATTTT.

This clonotype was seen at least ten times. This chain joins TRBV20-1 and TRBJ2-5; TRBD2 agrees at 10 bases. From germline, CDR1 is DFQATT and CDR2 SNEGSKA (reference sequence). The trim removed 3 bases at V and 6 bases at J, leaving 4 bases unmatched. CDR3 length: 13 residues. The CDR3 region is CSASPSGSKTQYF. In DNA form, the CDR3 reads TGCAGTGCTAGCCCTAGCGGGAGCAAGACCCAGTACTTC.

This clonotype has just a few counts. This sequence joins TRBV28 and TRBJ1-2; D is unclear. The germline V gene encodes CDR1 MDHEN and CDR2 SYDVKM. The CDR3 is 13 residues long. V was pared by 6 bases and J by 5 bases, with 13 bases between. CDR3 residues: CASSAEGTYGYTF. The CDR3 nucleotides read TGTGCCAGCAGCGCGGAGGGAACGTATGGCTACACCTTC.

The chain uses TRBV4-2 and TRBJ2-2; TRBD1 is a possible D gene (8 bases). The germline V gene has CDR1 LGHNA and CDR2 YNFKEQ. The V and J ends lost 1 base and 4 bases respectively, with 16 bases between them. This CDR3 has 17 amino acids. The CDR3 sequence is CASSQGEGQAVTGELFF. The CDR3 DNA reads TGTGCCAGCAGCCAAGGGGAGGGACAGGCAGTCACCGGGGAGCTGTTTTTT.

The CDR3 reads CASSYGVAVTGELFF. In DNA, the CDR3 is TGTGCCAGCAGTTACGGTGTAGCGGTCACCGGGGAGCTGTTTTTT. V and J are TRBV6-5 and TRBJ2-2; D is possibly TRBD2 (6 bases). Germline CDR1 is MNHEY and CDR2 is SVGAGI. V was clipped by 2 bases and J by 4 bases, with 11 bases between them. The CDR3 is 15 residues long.

With regard to this clonotype: This may be a read error: a much more frequent sequence differs by one nucleotide. The chain combines TRBV7-9 with TRBJ2-7; D remains ambiguous. V lost 1 base and J 12 bases, leaving 13 bases between the germline ends. Per the germline V gene, CDR1 is SEHNR and CDR2 is FQNEAQ (reference sequence). The length of the CDR3 is 12 residues. For the CDR3, the DNA is TGTGCCAGCAGCTTAGGTTGTCTGCACCTGTACTTC. Encoded protein: CASSLGCLHLYF.

This clonotype was recorded once. This clone may be a read error of a much larger clone one base away. V and J are TRBV24-1 and TRBJ1-1, with TRBD1 matching 7 bases. CDR1 is KGHDR and CDR2 is SFDVKD in the germline V gene. V was pared by 4 bases and J by 5 bases, with 3 bases of the junction left unmatched. This CDR3 has 13 amino acids. DNA for the CDR3: TGTGCCACCAGTGACCAGGACAGGACTGAAGCTTTCTTT. Protein: CATSDQDRTEAFF.

In its sample, this clonotype was seen a few times. The V and J genes are TRBV5-1 and TRBJ1-1; the D is unclear. There are 15 residues in the CDR3. Trimming pared 4 bases from V and 2 bases from J, leaving 15 bases between. Germline V CDR1 and CDR2: SGHRS, YFSETQ. The CDR3 sequence is CASSPADPGNTEAFF. Written as DNA, the CDR3 is TGCGCCAGCAGCCCTGCGGATCCGGGAAACACTGAAGCTTTCTTT.

This clonotype appeared many times. The chain combines TRBV10-3 with TRBJ2-1; 7 nucleotides align to TRBD1. This CDR3 has 14 amino acids. V was clipped by 6 bases and J by 4 bases; unmatched bases: 6. Germline lookup yields CDR1 ENHRY and CDR2 SYGVKD. CDR3 residues: CAIRVTGVYNEQFF. CDR3 sequence (DNA): TGTGCCATCAGGGTAACAGGGGTTTACAATGAGCAGTTCTTC.

In regard to this clonotype: Possible read error: a much larger clone is one base away. The CDR3 region is CASSYSLPSGLYDEQFF. For the CDR3, the DNA is TGTGCCAGCAGTTACTCACTTCCTAGCGGGCTTTACGATGAGCAGTTCTTC. The chain uses TRBV6-5 and TRBJ2-1; 8 bases map to TRBD2. The J segment lost 8 bases and the V segment lost 0 bases, leaving 12 bases of the junction unmatched. Germline V gene sequence: CDR1 MNHEY, CDR2 SVGAGI. The CDR3 spans 17 residues.

A word on this clonotype: One base away lies a much larger clone, so this may be a sequencing read error. The rearrangement links TRBV20-1 to TRBJ2-5; D is uncertain. Trimming stripped 5 bases from V and 11 bases from J, with 18 bases between. The CDR3 spans 12 residues. In germline, CDR1 is DFQATT, CDR2 SNEGSKA (reference sequence). The CDR3 loop reads CSAQQVFNEQYF. The CDR3 nucleotides are TGCAGTGCTCAGCAAGTCTTCAATGAGCAGTACTTC.

This clonotype has more than one count but fewer than ten. Possible read error: a much larger clone is one base away. V usage is TRBV4-1 and J usage is TRBJ2-1; no definite D call. Germline CDR1 and CDR2: MGHRA and YSYEKL. Trimming shortened V by 0 bases and J by 8 bases, and 20 bases separated the two germline ends. The CDR3 totals 17 residues. In DNA form, the CDR3 reads TGCGCCAGCAGCCAAGATCAGGAGACTCGGCGAACGGATGAGCAGTTCTTC. This translates into CASSQDQETRRTDEQFF.